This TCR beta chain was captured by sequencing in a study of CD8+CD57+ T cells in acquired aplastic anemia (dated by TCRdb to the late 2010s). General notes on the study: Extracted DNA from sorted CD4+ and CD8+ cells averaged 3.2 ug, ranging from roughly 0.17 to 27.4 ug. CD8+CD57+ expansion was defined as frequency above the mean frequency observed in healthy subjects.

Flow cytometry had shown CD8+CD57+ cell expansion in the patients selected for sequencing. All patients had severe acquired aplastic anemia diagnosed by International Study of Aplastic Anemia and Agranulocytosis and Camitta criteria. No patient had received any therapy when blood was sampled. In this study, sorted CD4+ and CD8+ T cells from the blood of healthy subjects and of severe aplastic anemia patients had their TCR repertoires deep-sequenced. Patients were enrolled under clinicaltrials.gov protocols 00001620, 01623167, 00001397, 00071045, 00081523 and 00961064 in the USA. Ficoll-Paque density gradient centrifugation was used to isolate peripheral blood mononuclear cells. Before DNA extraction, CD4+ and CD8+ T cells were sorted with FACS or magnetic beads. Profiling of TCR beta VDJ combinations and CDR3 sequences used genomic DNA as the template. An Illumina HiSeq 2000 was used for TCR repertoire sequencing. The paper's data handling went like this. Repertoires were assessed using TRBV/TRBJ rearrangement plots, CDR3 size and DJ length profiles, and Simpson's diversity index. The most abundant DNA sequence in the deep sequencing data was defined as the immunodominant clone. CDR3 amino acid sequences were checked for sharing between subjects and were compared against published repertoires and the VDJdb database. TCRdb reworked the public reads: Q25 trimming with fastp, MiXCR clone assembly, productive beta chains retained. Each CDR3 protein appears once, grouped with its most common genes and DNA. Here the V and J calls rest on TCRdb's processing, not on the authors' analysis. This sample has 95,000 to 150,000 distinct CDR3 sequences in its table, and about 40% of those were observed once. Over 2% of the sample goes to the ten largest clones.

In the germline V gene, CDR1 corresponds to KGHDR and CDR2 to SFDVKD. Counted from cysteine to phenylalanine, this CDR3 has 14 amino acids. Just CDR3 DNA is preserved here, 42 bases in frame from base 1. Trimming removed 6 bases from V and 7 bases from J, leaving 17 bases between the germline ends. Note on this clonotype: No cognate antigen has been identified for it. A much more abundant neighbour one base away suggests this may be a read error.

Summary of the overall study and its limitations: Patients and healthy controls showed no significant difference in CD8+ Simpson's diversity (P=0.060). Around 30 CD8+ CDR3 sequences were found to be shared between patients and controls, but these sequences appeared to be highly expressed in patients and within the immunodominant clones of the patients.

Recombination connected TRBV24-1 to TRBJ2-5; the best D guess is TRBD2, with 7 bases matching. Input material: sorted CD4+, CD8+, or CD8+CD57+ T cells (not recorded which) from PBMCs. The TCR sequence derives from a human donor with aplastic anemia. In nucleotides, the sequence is TGTGCCACCAGTACCGGGGGGCCGGGTGGGACCCAGTACTTC. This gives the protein CATSTGGPGGTQYF.